The 22 T cell receptor beta chains below all came from one sample that was sequenced in a study of blood T cell repertoires in COVID-19. Some clones are missing from TCRdb's copy, which holds only in-frame ones; the method was immunoSEQ multiplex PCR. Of about 73,000 clones in the sample, 82% were seen once. Sequenced input: peripheral blood. These receptors all stem from a woman aged 60 to 75 with acute or convalescent COVID-19.

The chain carries TRBV7-2 and TRBJ2-7; 13 bases map to TRBD2. V gave up 5 bases and J gave up 2 bases; unmatched junction bases: 6. From germline, CDR1 is SGHTA and CDR2 FQGNSA. CDR3 length: 16 residues. The CDR3 loop reads CASSPRLAGGPYEQYF. The CDR3 DNA is TGTGCCAGCAGCCCGCGACTAGCGGGGGGTCCCTACGAGCAGTACTTC.

V is TRBV29-1 and J is TRBJ1-2, with D perhaps TRBD1 (5 bases). Germline assignment: CDR1 SQVTM and CDR2 ANQGSEA. The CDR3 length is 16 residues. Trimming took 4 bases from V and 6 from J, leaving 24 bases between them. The chain's CDR3 is CSVAGVARAAPDGYTF. The CDR3 nucleotides are TGCAGCGTTGCGGGGGTGGCACGGGCGGCTCCAGATGGCTACACCTTC.

The genes are TRBV5-1 and TRBJ2-1; TRBD2 agrees at 14 bases. Germline loops: CDR1 SGHRS, CDR2 YFSETQ. The V segment lost 1 base and the J segment 0 bases; nucleotides outside the gene matches: 6. There are 19 residues in the CDR3. The CDR3 DNA is TGCGCCAGCAGCTTGCCGGGGACTAGCGGGGGTACCTCCTACAATGAGCAGTTCTTC. Encoded protein: CASSLPGTSGGTSYNEQFF.

The V gene is TRBV27, the J gene TRBJ2-7, with 9 bases fitting TRBD1. The ends lost 6 bases at V and 2 bases at J; junction bases unmatched: 5. This CDR3 region has 14 residues. CDR1 MNHEY and CDR2 SMNVEV come from the germline V gene (reference sequence). In DNA, the CDR3 is TGTGCCAGCAGGATAGGACAGGGGACCTACGAGCAGTACTTC. Residues: CASRIGQGTYEQYF.

This clone was detected a few times. The rearrangement joins TRBV6-6 to TRBJ1-2, with 7 bases lining up with TRBD1. This CDR3 has 14 amino acids. V lost 5 bases, J lost 3 bases, and 6 bases stayed unmatched. Per the germline V gene, CDR1 is MNHNY and CDR2 is SVGAGI (reference sequence). CDR3 bases: TGTGCCAGCAGTAGACAGGGTTGGGACTATGGCTACACCTTC. It specifies CASSRQGWDYGYTF.

In its sample, this clone was seen a few times. The V and J genes are TRBV9 and TRBJ1-2, with 11 bases lining up with TRBD1. The germline CDR1 and CDR2 sequences are SGDLS and YYNGEE. The trim removed 3 bases at V and 8 bases at J, leaving 6 bases unmatched. There are 14 residues in the CDR3. CDR3 nucleotide sequence: TGTGCCAGCAGCGCCGGACAGGGGGCGGTAGGCTACACCTTC. It encodes CASSAGQGAVGYTF.

The V and J genes are TRBV6-5 and TRBJ1-4, with TRBD1 matching over 10 bases. Germline V CDR1 and CDR2: MNHEY, SVGAGI. Trimming cost V 11 bases and J 1 base; bases outside gene matches: 4. This CDR3 comprises 14 residues. The CDR3 coding sequence is TGTGCCTGCGACAGGGGGCGAACTAATGAAAAACTGTTTTTT. Translated: CACDRGRTNEKLFF.

The table lists this clone with a count of one. The chain couples TRBV6-1 to TRBJ1-5, with TRBD1 identical over 7 bases. The CDR3 is 14 amino acids. V was clipped by 3 bases and J by 5 bases; unmatched bases: 4. CDR1 is MNHNS, CDR2 SASEGT, per germline. The CDR3 nucleotides read TGTGCCAGCAGTGATTCCAGGGGGGATCAGCCCCAGCATTTT. It yields the protein CASSDSRGDQPQHF.

The chain links TRBV6-2 or TRBV6-3 to TRBJ2-1; 11 bases map to TRBD2. This CDR3 comprises 17 residues. V lost 0 bases and J lost 10; bases outside the gene matches: 11. Per germline, CDR1 MNHEY and CDR2 SVGEGT. The DNA for the CDR3 is TGTGCCAGCAGTTACTCGATCCAGCTAGCGGGGGGTAAAGAGCAGTTCTTC. It yields the protein CASSYSIQLAGGKEQFF.

V is TRBV9 and J is TRBJ2-1; D not resolved. V lost 0 bases to trimming and J lost 4 bases, with 14 bases between them. The CDR3 length is 16 residues. In germline, CDR1 is SGDLS, CDR2 YYNGEE. The DNA of the CDR3 is TGTGCCAGCAGCGTAGTAGGTAGCAGCCGATACAATGAGCAGTTCTTC. Residues: CASSVVGSSRYNEQFF.

The chain has TRBV18 and TRBJ1-4; 8 nucleotides line up with TRBD1. The germline CDR1 and CDR2 sequences are KGHSH and LQKENI. V lost 2 bases and J lost 8; bases outside the gene matches: 13. CDR3 length: 17 residues. In nucleotides, the CDR3 is TGTGCCAGCTCACCAACCGGGACAGGAGGCGGGCTAGAAAAACTGTTTTTT. This sequence encodes CASSPTGTGGGLEKLFF.

The genes are TRBV7-2 and TRBJ1-5; 7 bases line up with TRBD1. Germline CDR1 and CDR2: SGHTA and FQGNSA. The CDR3 totals 15 residues. Trimming at V came to 6 bases and at J to 0 bases, leaving 5 bases not matched to a gene. CDR3 DNA: TGTGCCAGCAGGCCGACAGGGAATAGCAATCAGCCCCAGCATTTT. Its protein product is CASRPTGNSNQPQHF.

The DNA of the CDR3 is TGTGCCAGCAGTTTTTCCCAGGGCTATAATGAAAAACTGTTTTTT. Residues: CASSFSQGYNEKLFF. V usage is TRBV28 and J usage is TRBJ1-4; possible D gene TRBD1, 5 bases. The V end was cut by 3 bases, the J end by 4 bases, with 12 bases between. This CDR3 contains 15 residues. Looked up from germline, CDR1 is MDHEN and CDR2 is SYDVKM.

The rearrangement links TRBV15 to TRBJ1-2, with a weak D call TRBD1 (5 bases). Trimming removed 4 bases at V and 4 bases at J, with 10 bases between. The CDR3 spans 13 residues. The germline V gene has CDR1 LNHNV and CDR2 YYDKDF (reference sequence). CDR3: CATSKRTPYGYTF. In DNA form, the CDR3 reads TGTGCCACCAGCAAAAGGACACCCTATGGCTACACCTTC.

The rearrangement links TRBV11-2 to TRBJ2-2; D unresolved. This CDR3 contains 16 residues. Trimming stripped 1 base from V and 3 bases from J, with 12 bases between. Germline lookup yields CDR1 SGHAT and CDR2 FQNNGV. The CDR3 nucleotides read TGTGCCAGCAGCTTAGGTATCGGAGTGGACACCGGGGAGCTGTTTTTT. As protein: CASSLGIGVDTGELFF.

The CDR3 coding sequence is TGCGCCAGCAGCCTGGGACTAGCGGGAGTGACAGATACGCAGTATTTT. Translation gives CASSLGLAGVTDTQYF. The V gene is TRBV5-1, the J gene TRBJ2-3; 14 bases line up with TRBD2. This CDR3 has 16 residues. J lost 3 bases, V lost 4 bases, and 4 bases had no gene match. Germline V gene lookup returns CDR1 SGHRS and CDR2 YFSETQ.

The chain recombines TRBV5-5 with TRBJ1-2; TRBD1 agrees at 7 bases. The CDR3 extends over 16 amino acids. CDR1 and CDR2 from the germline V gene are SGHKS and YYEKEE (reference sequence). The trim removed 4 bases at V and 8 bases at J, leaving 17 bases unmatched. The DNA of the CDR3 is TGTGCCAGCAGCCGCTCCGGGACAGCCGAATATGGGGGCTACACCTTC. The encoded protein is CASSRSGTAEYGGYTF.

The gene calls are TRBV5-1 and TRBJ2-1; 7 bases line up with TRBD2. Germline CDR1 is SGHRS and CDR2 is YFSETQ. Unmatched junction bases numbered 7, after V lost 4 bases and J lost 0 bases. This CDR3 has 16 amino acids. CDR3 nucleotide sequence: TGCGCCAGCAGCCGGACCTCGGGGGGCTCCTACAATGAGCAGTTCTTC. It encodes CASSRTSGGSYNEQFF.

This clone was seen a handful of times. This chain connects TRBV27 to TRBJ1-2; unclear D gene. This CDR3 region has 13 residues. Germline V gene sequence: CDR1 MNHEY, CDR2 SMNVEV (reference sequence). Between the trimmed V and J ends, which lost 5 bases and 3 bases, there was a span of 10 bases. The CDR3 sequence is CASSPTAYYGYTF. The DNA of the CDR3 is TGTGCCAGCAGTCCCACAGCTTACTATGGCTACACCTTC.

The chain employs TRBV6-2 or TRBV6-3 and TRBJ2-7, with TRBD1 matching 9 bases. This CDR3 comprises 15 residues. The V and J ends lost 4 bases and 3 bases, in that order; junction bases with no gene match: 7. CDR1 and CDR2 (germline): MNHEY, SVGEGT. In nucleotides, the CDR3 is TGTGCCAGCAGTTCTACCGGGACAGGGCGCTACGAGCAGTACTTC. Protein sequence: CASSSTGTGRYEQYF.

A few counts support this clone. The chain joins TRBV7-2 to TRBJ1-2; D call uncertain. CDR3 length equals 17 residues. Trimming left V 2 bases short and J 1 base short, with 17 bases between. The germline V gene has CDR1 SGHTA and CDR2 FQGNSA. CDR3 sequence: CASSLMVATTINYGYTF. CDR3 DNA sequence: TGTGCCAGCAGCTTAATGGTGGCGACTACGATTAACTATGGCTACACCTTC.

This clone was detected only once. This chain uses TRBV12-3 or TRBV12-4 with TRBJ2-4, with 7 bases matching TRBD1. Losses at the gene ends were 6 bases for V and 15 bases for J; bases not matched to a gene: 14. This CDR3 comprises 13 residues. The CDR3 loop reads CASRPALGTVAYF. The CDR3 DNA follows: TGTGCCAGCAGACCTGCCTTGGGGACAGTCGCGTACTTC.